These 19 T cell receptor beta chains were all obtained from the same sample, sequenced in a study of T cell responses to AZD1222 COVID-19 vaccine. Some clones are missing from TCRdb's copy, which holds only in-frame ones; the method was immunoSEQ multiplex PCR. The sample records approximately 130,000 clones, 70% to 90% being singletons. The specimen comprised peripheral blood, sampled 28 days after the second AZD1222 dose. The receptors were gathered from an adult who received the AZD1222 COVID-19 vaccine.

The gene calls are TRBV18 and TRBJ2-7, with unresolved D. Germline V CDR1 and CDR2: KGHSH, LQKENI. The CDR3 runs 14 residues. The V and J ends lost 0 bases and 0 bases respectively, with 6 bases between them. The CDR3 is CASSPPSRSYEQYF. CDR3 DNA: TGTGCCAGCTCACCACCGAGCCGCTCCTACGAGCAGTACTTC.

The chain combines TRBV2 with TRBJ1-2; 12 nucleotides line up with TRBD1. The germline V gene encodes CDR1 SNHLY and CDR2 FYNNEI. J lost 5 bases, V lost 9 bases, and 7 bases had no gene match. This CDR3 region has 14 residues. The CDR3 DNA is TGTGCCAGTACCGGGACAGGGGGCTCTTATGGCTACACCTTC. Translation gives CASTGTGGSYGYTF.

The chain employs TRBV7-9 and TRBJ1-6, with TRBD1 as a possible D gene (6 bases). This CDR3 contains 16 residues. The germline V and J ends were trimmed by 3 bases and 0 bases, with 9 bases remaining between them. Germline V gives CDR1 SEHNR, CDR2 FQNEAQ (reference sequence). CDR3 amino acids: CASSFGGGSYNSPLHF. In nucleotides, the CDR3 is TGTGCCAGCAGCTTTGGAGGGGGCTCCTATAATTCACCCCTCCACTTT.

The chain employs TRBV4-3 and TRBJ1-4; D is possibly TRBD1 (6 bases). Per germline, CDR1 LGHNA and CDR2 YSLEER. Trimming removed 1 base from V and 5 bases from J, with 14 bases in between. The CDR3 length is 16 residues. This CDR3 reads CASSQVRGGLNEKLFF. The CDR3 nucleotides read TGCGCCAGCAGCCAAGTGCGGGGGGGCTTAAATGAAAAACTGTTTTTT.

The V gene is TRBV14, the J gene TRBJ1-5; tentative D call: TRBD1 (5 bases). CDR3 length: 18 amino acids. V was clipped by 4 bases and J by 1 base, with 20 bases between them. Germline CDR1 is SGHDN and CDR2 is FVKESK. The CDR3 sequence is CASSPGGQGTRSNQPQHF. The DNA for the CDR3 is TGTGCCAGCAGCCCCGGAGGGCAGGGCACGAGAAGCAATCAGCCCCAGCATTTT.

This chain joins TRBV7-8 and TRBJ2-1; D is possibly TRBD1 or TRBD2 (6 bases each). CDR1 and CDR2 from the germline V gene are SGHVS and FQNEAQ. V lost 4 bases to trimming and J lost 8 bases, with 15 bases between them. This CDR3 comprises 14 residues. CDR3 amino acids: CASSSRGGTHEQFF. CDR3 bases: TGTGCCAGCAGCTCCCGAGGGGGGACGCATGAGCAGTTCTTC.

This chain joins TRBV6-5 and TRBJ2-7, with D possibly TRBD2 on 6 matching bases. The CDR3 sequence is 14 residues long. Trimming removed 6 bases from V and 3 bases from J, with 15 bases in between. Germline CDR1 MNHEY, CDR2 SVGAGI. This chain's CDR3 is CASRDGTRDYEQYF. The CDR3 nucleotides read TGTGCCAGCAGAGACGGGACTCGAGACTACGAGCAGTACTTC.

This chain connects TRBV10-3 to TRBJ2-2, with TRBD1 matching 9 bases. The ends lost 10 bases at V and 7 bases at J; junction bases unmatched: 10. This CDR3 is 14 amino acids long. Germline CDR1 ENHRY, CDR2 SYGVKD. The CDR3 protein is CATQGQGDNGELFF. As DNA, the CDR3 is TGTGCCACCCAGGGACAGGGTGACAACGGGGAGCTGTTTTTT.

CDR3 loop: CASSFRDSYEQYF. The CDR3 coding sequence is TGTGCCAGCAGCTTCCGGGACAGCTACGAGCAGTACTTC. The V call is TRBV7-9, the J call TRBJ2-7, with 7 positions matching TRBD1. The CDR3 totals 13 residues. Germline-derived CDR1 and CDR2 are SEHNR and FQNEAQ (reference sequence). J lost 3 bases, V lost 3 bases, and 2 bases had no gene match. Variable domain in full (rest from reference TRBV7-9 and TRBJ2-7): DTGVSQNPRHKITKRGQNVTFRCDPISEHNRLYWYRQTLGQGPEFLTYFQNEAQLEKSRLLSDRFSAERPKGSFSTLEIQRTEQGDSAMYLCASSFRDSYEQYFGPGTRLTVT.

The CDR3 loop reads CASSLGRGQGTQYF. DNA of the CDR3: TGCGCCAGCAGCTTGGGTAGGGGTCAGGGGACCCAGTACTTC. This chain connects TRBV5-1 to TRBJ2-5; possible D gene TRBD1, 5 bases. V lost 0 bases to trimming and J lost 7 bases, with 13 bases between them. This CDR3 has 14 residues. Germline V gene data show CDR1 as SGHRS and CDR2 as YFSETQ.

The CDR3 protein is CASSNLAGGLNSYNEQFF. The DNA for the CDR3 is TGTGCCAGCAGCAACCTAGCGGGGGGACTCAACTCCTACAATGAGCAGTTCTTC. The chain links TRBV14 to TRBJ2-1, with 11 bases fitting TRBD2. This CDR3 region has 18 residues. From germline, CDR1 is SGHDN and CDR2 FVKESK. J gave up 0 bases and V 5 bases, and 9 bases lay outside the gene matches.

CDR3 sequence reads: CASSLVSGEYEQYF. In nucleotides, the CDR3 is TGTGCCAGCAGCTTGGTCTCAGGGGAGTACGAGCAGTACTTC. V is TRBV5-5 and J is TRBJ2-7; a possible D gene is TRBD1 (6 bases). The germline CDR1 and CDR2 sequences are SGHKS and YYEKEE (reference sequence). V lost 0 bases and J 4 bases, leaving 11 bases between the germline ends. The CDR3 spans 14 residues.

The DNA of the CDR3 is TGTGCCAGCAGCTTACTTGAAGGCAGCGGCTACACCTTC. Encoded protein: CASSLLEGSGYTF. The chain uses TRBV7-9 and TRBJ1-2; D gene ambiguous. V lost 2 bases to trimming and J lost 8 bases, with 12 bases between them. Looked up from germline, CDR1 is SEHNR and CDR2 is FQNEAQ (reference sequence). CDR3 length equals 13 residues.

The sample holds one count of this clone. This sample also contains other DNA sequences that code for the same CDR3. The genes are TRBV2 and TRBJ1-1; D gene unclear. Germline V gives CDR1 SNHLY, CDR2 FYNNEI. The V and J ends lost 9 bases and 2 bases respectively, with 7 bases between them. This CDR3 spans 11 amino acids. The CDR3 DNA reads as TGTGCCAGTAGCCCTAACACTGAAGCTTTCTTT. This sequence encodes CASSPNTEAFF.

The V gene is TRBV24-1, the J gene TRBJ2-1; tentatively, D is TRBD2 (5 bases). This CDR3 has 13 amino acids. Trimming removed 0 bases from V and 9 bases from J, with 8 bases in between. Per germline, CDR1 KGHDR and CDR2 SFDVKD. The CDR3 coding sequence is TGTGCCACCAGTGATTTGAAGGGAGCTGAGCAGTTCTTC. Encoded protein: CATSDLKGAEQFF.

As regards this clone: The junction differs from germline at one of its ends, possibly a read error. The CDR3 loop is CASSQERGMDF. DNA for the CDR3: TGTGCCAGCAGCCAAGAGCGGGGGATGGACTTC. The chain links TRBV3-1 (or the pseudogene TRBV3-2) to TRBJ2-5; 7 nucleotides match TRBD2. CDR1 is LGHDT, CDR2 YNNKEL, per germline (reference sequence). The CDR3 loop spans 11 amino acids.

CDR3 DNA sequence: TGTGCCAGCAGCCAAGGGTCATGGGGTGGCTACACCTTC. Amino acids: CASSQGSWGGYTF. The chain combines TRBV3-1 (or the pseudogene TRBV3-2) with TRBJ1-2, with unresolved D. V was pared by 1 base and J by 7 bases, with 10 bases between. Germline V gives CDR1 LGHDT, CDR2 YNNKEL (reference sequence). CDR3 length: 13 amino acids.

The genes are TRBV28 and TRBJ1-3, with a weak D call TRBD1 (5 bases). Germline V CDR1 and CDR2: MDHEN, SYDVKM. Between the trimmed V and J ends, which lost 2 bases and 0 bases, there was a span of 11 bases. The CDR3 covers 16 residues. CDR3 DNA sequence: TGTGCCAGCAGTTTACCCGGGGCATACTCTGGAAACACCATATATTTT. Its protein is CASSLPGAYSGNTIYF.

The gene calls are TRBV5-4 and TRBJ1-5, with D possibly TRBD1 on 6 matching bases. The germline V gene has CDR1 SGHNT and CDR2 YYREEE (reference sequence). The length of the CDR3 is 15 residues. The ends were cut back, 1 base at V and 5 bases at J, with 13 bases in the middle. CDR3 sequence: CASSLRAEGDQPQHF. CDR3 in DNA: TGTGCCAGCAGCTTGAGGGCAGAGGGGGATCAGCCCCAGCATTTT. Together with reference TRBV5-4 and TRBJ1-5, the CDR3 gives the full variable domain: ETGVTQSPTHLIKTRGQQVTLRCSSQSGHNTVSWYQQALGQGPQFIFQYYREEENGRGNFPPRFSGLQFPNYSSELNVNALELDDSALYLCASSLRAEGDQPQHFGDGTRLSIL.